This T cell receptor beta chain was recorded in a study of T cell changes during pregnancy in multiple sclerosis. The data were produced by immunoSEQ multiplex PCR, yet TCRdb's version contains in-frame clones alone and is incomplete. The sample yields fewer than 85,000 clones, about 91% seen once. The source is a female donor with multiple sclerosis, enrolled in a pregnancy study. Sample: peripheral blood, taken before pregnancy.

The CDR3 DNA reads as TGTGCCAGCAGTGATCGGACAGGGGGAACAGATACGCAGTATTTT. As protein: CASSDRTGGTDTQYF. The chain recombines TRBV6-4 with TRBJ2-3; 10 positions match TRBD1. Losses at the gene ends were 3 bases for V and 3 bases for J; bases not matched to a gene: 3. Per germline, CDR1 MRHNA and CDR2 SNTAGT. This CDR3 contains 15 residues.